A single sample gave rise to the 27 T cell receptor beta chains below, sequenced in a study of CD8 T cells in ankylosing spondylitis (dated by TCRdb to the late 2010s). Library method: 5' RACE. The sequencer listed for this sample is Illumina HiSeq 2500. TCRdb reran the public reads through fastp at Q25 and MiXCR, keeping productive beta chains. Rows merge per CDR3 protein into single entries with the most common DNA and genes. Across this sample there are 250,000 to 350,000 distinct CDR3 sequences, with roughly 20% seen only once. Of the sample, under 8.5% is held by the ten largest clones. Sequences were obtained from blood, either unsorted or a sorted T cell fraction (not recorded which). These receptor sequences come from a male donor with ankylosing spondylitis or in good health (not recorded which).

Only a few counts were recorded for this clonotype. Written as DNA, the CDR3 is TGTGCCAGCAGCGGCGGACTAGCGGGAGCTGGGGCCAACGTCCTGACTTTC. Its protein is CASSGGLAGAGANVLTF. This chain uses TRBV12-3 or TRBV12-4 with TRBJ2-6, with 13 bases identical to TRBD2. The CDR3 is made up of 17 amino acids. Trimming at V came to 6 bases and at J to 2 bases, leaving 4 bases not matched to a gene.

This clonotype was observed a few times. CDR3 region: CASSFARGGANVLTF. As DNA, the CDR3 is TGCGCCAGCAGCTTCGCACGAGGGGGGGCCAACGTCCTGACTTTC. This rearrangement joins TRBV5-1 to TRBJ2-6; D may be TRBD2 (5 bases). Trimming shortened V by 2 bases and J by 4 bases, and 10 bases separated the two germline ends. Germline V gene data show CDR1 as SGHRS and CDR2 as YFSETQ. This CDR3 has 15 amino acids.

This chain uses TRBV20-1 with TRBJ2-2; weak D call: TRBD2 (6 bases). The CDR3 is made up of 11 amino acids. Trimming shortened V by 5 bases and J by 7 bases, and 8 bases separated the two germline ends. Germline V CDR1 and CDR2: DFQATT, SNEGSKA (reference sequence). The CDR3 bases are TGCAGTGCTCGGGGGATCGGGGAGCTGTTTTTT. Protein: CSARGIGELFF.

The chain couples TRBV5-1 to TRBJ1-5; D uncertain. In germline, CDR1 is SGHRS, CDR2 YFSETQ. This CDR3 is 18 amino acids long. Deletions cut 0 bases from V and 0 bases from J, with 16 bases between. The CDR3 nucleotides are TGCGCCAGCAGCTTGGGGGTAGGAGGCTTCTATAGCAATCAGCCCCAGCATTTT. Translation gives CASSLGVGGFYSNQPQHF.

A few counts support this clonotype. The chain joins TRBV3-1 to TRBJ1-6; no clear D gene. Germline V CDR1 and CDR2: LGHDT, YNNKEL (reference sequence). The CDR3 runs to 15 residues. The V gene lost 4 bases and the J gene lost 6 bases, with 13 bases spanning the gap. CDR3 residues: CASSPPGHANSPLHF. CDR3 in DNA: TGTGCCAGCAGCCCGCCGGGTCATGCTAATTCACCCCTCCACTTT. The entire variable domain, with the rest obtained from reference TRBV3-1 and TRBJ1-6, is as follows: DTAVSQTPKYLVTQMGNDKSIKCEQNLGHDTMYWYKQDSKKFLKIMFSYNNKELIINETVPNRFSPKSPDKAHLNLHINSLELGDSAVYFCASSPPGHANSPLHFGNGTRLTVT.

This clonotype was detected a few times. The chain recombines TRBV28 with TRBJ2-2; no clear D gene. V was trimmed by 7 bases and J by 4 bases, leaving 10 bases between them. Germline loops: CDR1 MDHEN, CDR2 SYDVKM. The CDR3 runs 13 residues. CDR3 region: CASNSLGTGELFF. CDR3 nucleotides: TGTGCCAGCAACTCGTTGGGCACCGGGGAGCTGTTTTTT.

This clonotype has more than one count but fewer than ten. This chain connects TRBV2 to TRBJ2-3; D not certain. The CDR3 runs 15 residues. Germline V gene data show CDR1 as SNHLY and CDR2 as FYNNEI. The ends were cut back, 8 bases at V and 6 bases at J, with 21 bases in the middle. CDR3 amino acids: CASLRTAASVDTQYF. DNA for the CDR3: TGTGCCAGCTTAAGGACGGCCGCATCGGTGGATACGCAGTATTTT.

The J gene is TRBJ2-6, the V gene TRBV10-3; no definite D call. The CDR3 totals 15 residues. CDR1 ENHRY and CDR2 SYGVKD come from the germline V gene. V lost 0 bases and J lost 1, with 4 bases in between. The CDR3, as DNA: TGTGCCATCAGTGAGTCGAGGTCTGGGGCCAACGTCCTGACTTTC. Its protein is CAISESRSGANVLTF.

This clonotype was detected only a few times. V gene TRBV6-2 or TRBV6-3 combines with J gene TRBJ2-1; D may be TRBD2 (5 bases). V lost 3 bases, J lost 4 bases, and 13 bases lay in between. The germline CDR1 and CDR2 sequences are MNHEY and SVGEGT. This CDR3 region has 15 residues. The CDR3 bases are TGTGCCAGCAGTTATTCGAGGGCCCATTACAATGAGCAGTTCTTC. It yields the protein CASSYSRAHYNEQFF.

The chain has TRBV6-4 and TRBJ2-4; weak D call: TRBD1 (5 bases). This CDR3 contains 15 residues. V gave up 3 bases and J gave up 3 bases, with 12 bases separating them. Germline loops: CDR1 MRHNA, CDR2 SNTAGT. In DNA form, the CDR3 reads TGTGCCAGCAGTGAACGTGGGGCTGGCAAAAACATTCAGTACTTC. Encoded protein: CASSERGAGKNIQYF.

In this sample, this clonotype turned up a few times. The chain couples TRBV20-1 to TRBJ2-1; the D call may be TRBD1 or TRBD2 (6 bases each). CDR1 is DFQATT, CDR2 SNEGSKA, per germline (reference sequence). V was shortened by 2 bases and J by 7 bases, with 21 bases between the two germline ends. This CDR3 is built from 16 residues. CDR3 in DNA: TGCAGTGCTAGATTTCCCGGGGGCAACGATAGGAATGAGCAGTTCTTC. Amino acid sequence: CSARFPGGNDRNEQFF.

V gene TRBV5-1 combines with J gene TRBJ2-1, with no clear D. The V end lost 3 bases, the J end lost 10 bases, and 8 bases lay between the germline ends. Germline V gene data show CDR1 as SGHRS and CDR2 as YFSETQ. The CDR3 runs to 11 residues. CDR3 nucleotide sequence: TGCGCCAGCAGCTCCGGATGGGAGCAGTTCTTC. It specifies CASSSGWEQFF.

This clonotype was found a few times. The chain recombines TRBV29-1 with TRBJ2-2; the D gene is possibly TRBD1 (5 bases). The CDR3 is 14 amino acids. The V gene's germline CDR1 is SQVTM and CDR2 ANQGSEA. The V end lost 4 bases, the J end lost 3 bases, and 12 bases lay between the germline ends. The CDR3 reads CSVGVKGYTGELFF. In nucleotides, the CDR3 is TGCAGCGTTGGAGTGAAGGGGTACACCGGGGAGCTGTTTTTT.

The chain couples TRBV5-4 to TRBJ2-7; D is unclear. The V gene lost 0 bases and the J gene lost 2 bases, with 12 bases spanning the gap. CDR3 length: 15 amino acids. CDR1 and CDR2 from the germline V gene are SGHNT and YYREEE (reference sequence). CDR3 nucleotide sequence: TGTGCCAGCAGCTTGGCCGGTCTGGCGCCCTACGAGCAGTACGTC. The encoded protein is CASSLAGLAPYEQYV.

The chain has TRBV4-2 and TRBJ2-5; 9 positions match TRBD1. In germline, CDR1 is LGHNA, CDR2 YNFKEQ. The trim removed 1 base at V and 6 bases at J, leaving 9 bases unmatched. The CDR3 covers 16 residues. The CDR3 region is CASSQGVHRGRKTQYF. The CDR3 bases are TGTGCCAGCAGCCAAGGTGTTCACAGGGGGCGGAAGACCCAGTACTTC.

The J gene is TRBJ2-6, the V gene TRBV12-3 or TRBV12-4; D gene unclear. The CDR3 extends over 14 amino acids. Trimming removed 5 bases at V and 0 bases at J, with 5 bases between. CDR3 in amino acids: CASSRISGANVLTF. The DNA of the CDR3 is TGTGCCAGCAGTCGGATCTCTGGGGCCAACGTCCTGACTTTC.

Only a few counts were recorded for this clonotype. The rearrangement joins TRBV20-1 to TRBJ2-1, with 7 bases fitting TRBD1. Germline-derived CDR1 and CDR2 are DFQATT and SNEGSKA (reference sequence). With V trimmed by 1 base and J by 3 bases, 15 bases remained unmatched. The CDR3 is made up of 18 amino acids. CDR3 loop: CSARGLVRTGLVYNEQFF. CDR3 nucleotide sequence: TGCAGTGCTAGAGGCTTGGTGAGGACAGGTCTTGTCTACAATGAGCAGTTCTTC.

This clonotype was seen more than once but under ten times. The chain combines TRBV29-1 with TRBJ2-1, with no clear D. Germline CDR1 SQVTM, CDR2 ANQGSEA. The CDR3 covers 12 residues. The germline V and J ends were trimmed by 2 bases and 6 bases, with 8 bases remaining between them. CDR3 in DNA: TGCAGCGTTGAAATCCAGACCAATGAGCAGTTCTTC. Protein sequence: CSVEIQTNEQFF.

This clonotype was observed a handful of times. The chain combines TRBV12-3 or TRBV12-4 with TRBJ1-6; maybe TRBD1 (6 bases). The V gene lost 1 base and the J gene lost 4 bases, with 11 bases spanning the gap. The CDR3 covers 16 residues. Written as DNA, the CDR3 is TGTGCCAGCAGTTTAGGGAGGGGGGCATATAATTCACCCCTCCACTTT. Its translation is CASSLGRGAYNSPLHF.

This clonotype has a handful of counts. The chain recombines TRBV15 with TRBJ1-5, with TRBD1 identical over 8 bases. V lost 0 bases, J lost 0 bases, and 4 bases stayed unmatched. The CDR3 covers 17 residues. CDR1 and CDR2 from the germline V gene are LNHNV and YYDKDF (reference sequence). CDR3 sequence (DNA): TGTGCCACCAGCAGAGATAGGACAGGGTCTAGCAATCAGCCCCAGCATTTT. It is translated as CATSRDRTGSSNQPQHF. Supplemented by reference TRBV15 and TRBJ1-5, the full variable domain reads DAMVIQNPRYQVTQFGKPVTLSCSQTLNHNVMYWYQQKSSQAPKLLFHYYDKDFNNEADTPDNFQSRRPNTSFCFLDIRSPGLGDTAMYLCATSRDRTGSSNQPQHFGDGTRLSIL.

DNA for the CDR3: TGCGCCAGCAGCTTGGCCGGGACGGAAAATTCACCCCTCCACTTT. This encodes CASSLAGTENSPLHF. The gene calls are TRBV5-1 and TRBJ1-6; weak D call: TRBD1 (5 bases). The V and J ends lost 0 bases and 7 bases respectively, with 11 bases between them. The CDR3 loop spans 15 amino acids. Germline V gene data show CDR1 as SGHRS and CDR2 as YFSETQ.

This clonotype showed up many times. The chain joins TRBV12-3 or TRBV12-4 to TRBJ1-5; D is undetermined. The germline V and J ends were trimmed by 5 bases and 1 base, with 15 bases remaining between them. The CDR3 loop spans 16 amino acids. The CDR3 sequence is CASSLEGGLSNQPQHF. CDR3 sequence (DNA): TGTGCCAGCAGTCTCGAGGGAGGTCTGAGCAATCAGCCCCAGCATTTT.

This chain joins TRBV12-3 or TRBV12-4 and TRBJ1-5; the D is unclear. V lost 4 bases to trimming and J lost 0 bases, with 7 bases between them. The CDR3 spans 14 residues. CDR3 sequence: CASSWESSNQPQHF. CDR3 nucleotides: TGTGCCAGCAGTTGGGAATCTAGCAATCAGCCCCAGCATTTT.

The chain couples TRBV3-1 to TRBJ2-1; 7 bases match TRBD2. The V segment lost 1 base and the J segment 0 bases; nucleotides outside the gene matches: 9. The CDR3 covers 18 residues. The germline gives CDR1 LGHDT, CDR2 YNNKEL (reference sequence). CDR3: CASSQVGTSANSYNEQFF. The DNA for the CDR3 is TGTGCCAGCAGCCAAGTAGGAACTAGCGCTAACTCCTACAATGAGCAGTTCTTC.

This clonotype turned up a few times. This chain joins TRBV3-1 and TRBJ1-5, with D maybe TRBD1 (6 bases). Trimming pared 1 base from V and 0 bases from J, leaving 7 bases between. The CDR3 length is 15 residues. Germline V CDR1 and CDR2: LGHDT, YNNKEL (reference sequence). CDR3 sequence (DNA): TGTGCCAGCAGCCAAGGGACAGCTAGCAATCAGCCCCAGCATTTT. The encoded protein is CASSQGTASNQPQHF.

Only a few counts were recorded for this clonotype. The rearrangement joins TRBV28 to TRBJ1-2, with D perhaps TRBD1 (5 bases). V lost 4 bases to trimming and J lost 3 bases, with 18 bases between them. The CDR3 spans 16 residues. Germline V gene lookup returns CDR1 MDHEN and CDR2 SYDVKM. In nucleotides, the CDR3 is TGTGCCAGCAGTTCCCAAGGTGGTGGGGGAGACTATGGCTACACCTTC. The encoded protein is CASSSQGGGGDYGYTF.

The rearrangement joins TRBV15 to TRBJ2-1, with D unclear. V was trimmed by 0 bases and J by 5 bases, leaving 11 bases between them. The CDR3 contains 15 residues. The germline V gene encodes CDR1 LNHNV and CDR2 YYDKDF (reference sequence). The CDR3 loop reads CATSRDRVGDNEQFF. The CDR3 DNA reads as TGTGCCACCAGCAGAGATCGAGTGGGCGACAATGAGCAGTTCTTC.